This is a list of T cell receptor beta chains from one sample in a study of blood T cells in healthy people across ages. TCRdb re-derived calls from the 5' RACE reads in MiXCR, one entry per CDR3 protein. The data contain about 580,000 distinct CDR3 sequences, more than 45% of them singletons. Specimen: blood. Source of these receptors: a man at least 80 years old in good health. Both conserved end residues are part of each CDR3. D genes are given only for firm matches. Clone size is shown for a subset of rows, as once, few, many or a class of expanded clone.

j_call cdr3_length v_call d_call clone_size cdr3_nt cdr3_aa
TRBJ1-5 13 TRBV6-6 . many TGTGCCAGCAGGATAATTAGCAATCAGCCCCAGCATTTT CASRIISNQPQHF
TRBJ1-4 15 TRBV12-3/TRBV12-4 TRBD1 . TGTGCCAGCAGTTTATGGGGACAGAGTAATGAAAAACTGTTTTTT CASSLWGQSNEKLFF
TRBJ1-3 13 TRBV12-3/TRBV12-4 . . TGTGCCAGCAGTGTAAACGGTGGAAACACCATATATTTT CASSVNGGNTIYF
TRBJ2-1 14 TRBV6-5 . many TGTGCCAGCAGTTACGGTTCCGTCTACAATGAGCAGTTCTTC CASSYGSVYNEQFF
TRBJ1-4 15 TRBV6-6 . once TGTGCCAGCAGTTACTCCCCGGGGGAAAGTGAAAAACTGTTTTTT CASSYSPGESEKLFF
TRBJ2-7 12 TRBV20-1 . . TGCAGTGCTAGAGGGGGGCTCTACGAGCAGTACTTC CSARGGLYEQYF
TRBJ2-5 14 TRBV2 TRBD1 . TGTGCCAGCAGTGAAACAGGGGGGCAAGAGACCCAGTACTTC CASSETGGQETQYF
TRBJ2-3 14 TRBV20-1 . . TGCAGTGCTATCTTAGGGGGCGGGACAGATGCGCAGTATTTT CSAILGGGTDAQYF
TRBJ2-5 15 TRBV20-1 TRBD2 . TGCAGTGCCCCAACTAGCGGGAGGGCCCGGGAGACCCAGTACTTC CSAPTSGRARETQYF
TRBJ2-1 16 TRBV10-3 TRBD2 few TGTGCCATCAGTGAGGGCTCGGCGGGAGGCTACAATGAGCAGTTCTTC CAISEGSAGGYNEQFF
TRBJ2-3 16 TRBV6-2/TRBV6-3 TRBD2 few TGTGCCAGCACCCCCTTTAGCGGGGGGGACCGAGATACGCAGTATTTT CASTPFSGGDRDTQYF
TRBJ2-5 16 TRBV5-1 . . TGCGCCAGCAGCTTGGAACCGGGGGCCCGCCAAGAGACCCAGTACTTC CASSLEPGARQETQYF
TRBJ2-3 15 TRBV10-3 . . TGTGCCATCAGGGAGCCCAGTGAGAGCACAGATACGCAGTATTTT CAIREPSESTDTQYF
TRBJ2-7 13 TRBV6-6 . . TGTGCCAGCAGGAACAGGGTGACCCACGAGCAGTACTTC CASRNRVTHEQYF
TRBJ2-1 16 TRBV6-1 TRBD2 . TGTGCCAGCAGCGCCAGACTAGCGTTCTCCTACAAAGAGCAGTTCTTC CASSARLAFSYKEQFF
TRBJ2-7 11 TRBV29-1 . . TGCAGCGTTCCGCAGATCTACGAGCAGTACTTC CSVPQIYEQYF
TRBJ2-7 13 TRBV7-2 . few TGTGCCAGCAGCTACATTGGGGCCTACGAGCAGTACTTC CASSYIGAYEQYF
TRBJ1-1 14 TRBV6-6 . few TGTGCCAGCAGTGACTCATCCGGTCTGGGAGAAGCTTTCTTT CASSDSSGLGEAFF
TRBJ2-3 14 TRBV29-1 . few TGCAGCGCGGATACCCAGGGGTATCTAGATACGCAGTATTTT CSADTQGYLDTQYF
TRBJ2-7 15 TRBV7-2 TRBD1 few TGTGCCAGCAGCTTAGGCCTCGGACAGGGTTACGAGCAGTACTTC CASSLGLGQGYEQYF
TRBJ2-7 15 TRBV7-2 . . TGTGCCAGCAGCCCCCCCCTCCCATCCTCTGGCGAGCAGTACTTC CASSPPLPSSGEQYF
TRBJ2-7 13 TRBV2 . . TGTGCCAGCGAACAGGAAGGGGCCTACGAGCAGTACTTC CASEQEGAYEQYF
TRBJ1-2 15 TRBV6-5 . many TGTGCCAGCAGTTCAACCCCGGCGACTTGGAATGGCTACACCTTC CASSSTPATWNGYTF
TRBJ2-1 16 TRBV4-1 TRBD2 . TGCGCCAGCAGCCAACCCTTGCGGGGGGCCAGGGAGACCCAGTTCTTC CASSQPLRGARETQFF
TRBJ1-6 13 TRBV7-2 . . TGTGCCAGCAGCTTTGGTAGCAGTCCGCCCCTCCACTTT CASSFGSSPPLHF
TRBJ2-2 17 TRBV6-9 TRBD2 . TGTGCCAGCAGACCCGGGACTAGCGGGACGAACACCGGGGAGCTGTTTTTT CASRPGTSGTNTGELFF
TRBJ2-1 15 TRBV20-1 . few TGCAGTGCTAGAGTCCCAAGATACTCCTACAATGAGCAGTTCTTC CSARVPRYSYNEQFF
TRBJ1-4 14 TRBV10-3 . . TGTGCCAGCAGGTCGGACCGATCTAATGAAAAACTGTTTTTT CASRSDRSNEKLFF